These T cell receptor beta chains were read from a single sample in a study of identical twins. TCRdb re-called the 5' RACE reads through MiXCR, storing one row per CDR3 protein. The data show 200,000 to 250,000 distinct CDR3 sequences, approximately 7.3% seen once. The same data also contributed to another study, on yellow fever vaccine responses in identical twins.

Sequenced: CD8+ T cells sorted from blood. Receptor source: a woman aged 18-29 years in good health. Each CDR3 is given with its conserved first and last residue. Fields, in order: V gene, CDR3 length, clone size, CDR3 protein. A clone size is listed for some rows: how often the clone was seen (once, few, many), or a class if it is expanded.

V: TRBV5-1; length: 14; size: few; CDR3: CASSESGTNYGYTF
V: TRBV12-3/TRBV12-4; length: 15; size: NA; CDR3: CASSYSGNQGETQYF
V: TRBV2; length: 13; size: many; CDR3: CASYPGDTYEQYF
V: TRBV19; length: 15; size: few; CDR3: CASSIDFFTRYEQYF
V: TRBV9; length: 15; size: NA; CDR3: CASSVATGQNTEAFF
V: TRBV6-2/TRBV6-3; length: 15; size: many; CDR3: CASKKDARVLYEQYF
V: TRBV7-6; length: 16; size: NA; CDR3: CASSLATGIPGDEQFF
V: TRBV24-1; length: 15; size: many; CDR3: CATSSSGSSYNEQFF
V: TRBV15; length: 14; size: few; CDR3: CATMAGFTKETQYF
V: TRBV27; length: 14; size: NA; CDR3: CASSTSGSGYEQYF
V: TRBV4-1; length: 15; size: many; CDR3: CASSQEGTPQETQYF
V: TRBV7-9; length: 15; size: NA; CDR3: CASSTGSGYTDTQYF
V: TRBV5-6; length: 17; size: NA; CDR3: CASSSGTSGIRAGELFF
V: TRBV27; length: 15; size: many; CDR3: CASSSGTFYTGELFF
V: TRBV4-2; length: 14; size: few; CDR3: CASSQVKLTGELFF
V: TRBV5-1; length: 15; size: many; CDR3: CASSPGRAQNNEQFF
V: TRBV5-4; length: 14; size: few; CDR3: CASSLEAGEYEQYF
V: TRBV2; length: 13; size: NA; CDR3: CASPRARADTQYF
V: TRBV20-1; length: 14; size: few; CDR3: CSASAGGPSHEQFF
V: TRBV7-8; length: 15; size: NA; CDR3: CASSLRRGGDQPQHF
V: TRBV5-6; length: 13; size: many; CDR3: CASSPGYGSEAFF
V: TRBV28; length: 16; size: few; CDR3: CASSKRTSGGPNEQFF
V: TRBV24-1; length: 18; size: many; CDR3: CATSDSGLADSSYNEQFF
V: TRBV12-3/TRBV12-4; length: 14; size: many; CDR3: CASSDLQGFYGYTF
V: TRBV20-1; length: 14; size: many; CDR3: CSAILTGVTYEQYF
V: TRBV12-3/TRBV12-4; length: 16; size: few; CDR3: CASSFLPAGRTDTQYF